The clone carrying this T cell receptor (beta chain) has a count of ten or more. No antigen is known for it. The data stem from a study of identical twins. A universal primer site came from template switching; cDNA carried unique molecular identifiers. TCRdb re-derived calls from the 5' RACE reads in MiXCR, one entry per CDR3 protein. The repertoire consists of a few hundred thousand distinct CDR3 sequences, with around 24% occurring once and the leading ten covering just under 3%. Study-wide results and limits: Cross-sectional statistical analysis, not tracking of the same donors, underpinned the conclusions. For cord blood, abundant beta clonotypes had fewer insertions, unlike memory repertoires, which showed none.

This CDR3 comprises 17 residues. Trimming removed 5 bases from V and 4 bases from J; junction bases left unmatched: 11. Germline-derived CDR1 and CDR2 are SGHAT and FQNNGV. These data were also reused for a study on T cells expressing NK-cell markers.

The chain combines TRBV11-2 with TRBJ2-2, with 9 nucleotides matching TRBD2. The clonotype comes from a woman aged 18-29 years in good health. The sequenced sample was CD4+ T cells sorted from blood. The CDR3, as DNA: TGTGCCAGCAGCCTCCTCCTACTAGCGGGTGGCACCGGGGAGCTGTTTTTT. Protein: CASSLLLLAGGTGELFF.